These 6 T cell receptor beta chains were all obtained from the same sample, sequenced in a study of tumor-infiltrating lymphocytes in localized non-small cell lung cancer. This table comes from immunoSEQ multiplex PCR, and its TCRdb copy is limited to in-frame clones, with some not included. The sample carries roughly 12,000 clones, less than 75% recorded once. Sequenced input: uninvolved lung tissue not adjacent to the tumor. The receptors come from a human donor with non-small cell lung cancer.

This chain uses TRBV5-4 with TRBJ1-5; 7 bases fit TRBD1. Germline V CDR1 and CDR2: SGHNT, YYREEE (reference sequence). The CDR3 is 19 residues long. The V segment lost 0 bases and the J segment 3 bases; nucleotides outside the gene matches: 15. The CDR3 sequence: CASSLGRTGGWVYNQPQHF. CDR3 nucleotide sequence: TGTGCCAGCAGCTTGGGGCGGACAGGCGGTTGGGTCTACAATCAGCCCCAGCATTTT.

In this sample, this clone is medium-sized (0.01 to 0.1%). This chain connects TRBV5-1 to TRBJ1-2; D might be TRBD1 (5 bases). Trimming stripped 4 bases from V and 5 bases from J, with 18 bases between. This CDR3 comprises 15 residues. Germline assignment: CDR1 SGHRS and CDR2 YFSETQ. CDR3 DNA: TGCGCCAGCAGCGGCGATCCCGGGACGGCATATGGCTACACCTTC. It specifies CASSGDPGTAYGYTF.

This chain connects TRBV11-3 to TRBJ2-7, with 14 bases fitting TRBD2. The CDR3 length is 15 residues. The germline gives CDR1 SGHNT, CDR2 YENEEA. Germline trimming cut 5 bases from V and 7 bases from J; bases unmatched to any gene: 7. Here the CDR3 reads CASSRGTSGSLEQYF. The CDR3 DNA reads as TGTGCCAGCAGCCGTGGGACTAGCGGGAGTCTGGAGCAGTACTTC.

The chain joins TRBV6-1 to TRBJ2-3, with a weak D call TRBD2 (5 bases). CDR3 length: 14 amino acids. The V gene's germline CDR1 is MNHNS and CDR2 SASEGT. The V and J ends lost 10 bases and 6 bases respectively, with 20 bases between them. CDR3 DNA: TGTGCCACCCGTCCCATCCGGGGAAGCGATACGCAGTATTTT. Translating it yields CATRPIRGSDTQYF.

The genes are TRBV7-2 and TRBJ2-1; tentative D call: TRBD1 (6 bases). The V gene's germline CDR1 is SGHTA and CDR2 FQGNSA. Trimming pared 2 bases from V and 8 bases from J, leaving 16 bases between. The CDR3 is 15 residues long. This CDR3 is CASSLMGRGMDEQFF. The CDR3 DNA sequence: TGTGCCAGCAGCTTAATGGGCAGGGGTATGGATGAGCAGTTCTTC.

The rearrangement links TRBV29-1 to TRBJ2-7; the D gene could be TRBD1 or TRBD2 (5 bases each). V lost 7 bases and J 4 bases, leaving 17 bases between the germline ends. Per the germline V gene, CDR1 is SQVTM and CDR2 is ANQGSEA. The length of the CDR3 is 13 residues. CDR3 protein: CSAEGDGLYEQYF. The CDR3 nucleotides read TGCAGCGCCGAAGGGGACGGCCTTTACGAGCAGTACTTC.